One and the same sample provided the 26 T cell receptor beta chains below, sequenced in a study of shared clonotypes between healthy human individuals. Libraries were prepared by immunoSEQ multiplex PCR; TCRdb keeps only in-frame clonotypes and omits some of them. Of a few hundred thousand clones detected, approximately 79% appear once; the ten largest clones hold approximately 12%. The specimen was PBMCs. Receptors were obtained from a woman aged 35 to 49 in good health. Some clones in this sample may be carry-over from other donors' samples.

To note about this clone: This sequence may be a read error, since a much larger clone differs from it by one base. Other nucleotide sequences from this sample produce the same CDR3. This chain uses TRBV9 with TRBJ2-7; perhaps TRBD2 as D (6 bases). The CDR3 is made up of 17 amino acids. Germline assignment: CDR1 SGDLS and CDR2 YYNGEE. The CDR3 sequence is CASSVGLGGAGYYEQYF. For the CDR3, the DNA is TGTGCAAGCAGCGTAGGGCTAGGAGGGGCAGGGTACTACGAGCAGTACTTC.

As to this clone: The sample has other DNA sequences that encode this CDR3 too. The genes are TRBV28 and TRBJ2-5; D gene unclear. The CDR3 is 11 amino acids. Germline V gene data show CDR1 as MDHEN and CDR2 as SYDVKM. V lost 3 bases and J lost 5, with 4 bases in between. This CDR3 reads CASSLEETQYF. The CDR3 bases are TGTGCCAGCAGTTTGGAGGAGACCCAGTACTTC.

The J gene is TRBJ2-1, the V gene TRBV5-1, with D unclear. The CDR3 runs 13 residues. CDR1 is SGHRS, CDR2 YFSETQ, per germline. V lost 2 bases to trimming and J lost 4 bases, with 7 bases between them. In DNA, the CDR3 is TGCGCCAGCAGCTTTGGAGATTACAATGAGCAGTTCTTC. This gives the protein CASSFGDYNEQFF.

The V gene is TRBV10-3, the J gene TRBJ1-4; D uncertain. Trimming pared 0 bases from V and 8 bases from J, leaving 10 bases between. CDR3 size: 14 residues. Germline V gene sequence: CDR1 ENHRY, CDR2 SYGVKD. The DNA of the CDR3 is TGTGCCATCAGTGAGTCGAACCAAAGGGAAAAACTGTTTTTT. This sequence encodes CAISESNQREKLFF.

This clone was counted ten times or more. The chain employs TRBV5-1 and TRBJ2-1, with 11 bases lining up with TRBD1. This CDR3 is 17 amino acids long. J gave up 9 bases and V 4 bases, and 15 bases lay outside the gene matches. In germline, CDR1 is SGHRS, CDR2 YFSETQ. CDR3 in amino acids: CASSPTDGTGGLSEQFF. The CDR3 coding sequence is TGCGCCAGCAGCCCGACCGACGGGACAGGGGGTTTAAGTGAGCAGTTCTTC.

The V gene is TRBV11-2, the J gene TRBJ2-4; D may be TRBD2 (6 bases). Germline CDR1 reads SGHAT; CDR2 reads FQNNGV. Trimming removed 2 bases at V and 0 bases at J, with 14 bases between. The CDR3 totals 17 residues. The CDR3 DNA reads as TGTGCCAGCAGCTTAAACCGGGACGGGGGAGCCAAAAACATTCAGTACTTC. Translated: CASSLNRDGGAKNIQYF.

The chain has TRBV6-1 and TRBJ1-3; D is unresolved. The CDR3 has 15 residues. Trimming left V 5 bases short and J 4 bases short, with 15 bases between. Germline-derived CDR1 and CDR2 are MNHNS and SASEGT. CDR3 coding DNA: TGTGCCAGCAGTATCATCTGGGGTGCCGGAAACACCATATATTTT. This encodes CASSIIWGAGNTIYF.

With respect to this clone: The sample carries other DNA sequences with the same CDR3. The chain employs TRBV7-9 and TRBJ2-7; D may be TRBD1 (5 bases). Looked up from germline, CDR1 is SEHNR and CDR2 is FQNEAQ (reference sequence). Deletions cut 2 bases from V and 3 bases from J, with 5 bases between. This CDR3 is 12 amino acids long. The chain's CDR3 is CASSLTGYEQYF. In DNA form, the CDR3 reads TGTGCCAGCAGCTTAACAGGCTACGAGCAGTACTTC.

About this clone itself: The sample carries other DNA sequences with the same CDR3. The chain combines TRBV19 with TRBJ1-1; tentatively, D is TRBD1 (6 bases). Germline CDR1 LNHDA, CDR2 SQIVND (reference sequence). This CDR3 has 14 amino acids. Trimming left V 6 bases short and J 0 bases short, with 11 bases between. The CDR3 region has the DNA TGTGCCAGTAGCCTACAGGGAATGAACACTGAAGCTTTCTTT. Protein: CASSLQGMNTEAFF. Together with reference TRBV19 and TRBJ1-1, the CDR3 gives the full variable domain: DGGITQSPKYLFRKEGQNVTLSCEQNLNHDAMYWYRQDPGQGLRLIYYSQIVNDFQKGDIAEGYSVSREKKESFPLTVTSAQKNPTAFYLCASSLQGMNTEAFFGQGTRLTVV.

This chain links TRBV28 with TRBJ1-2; the D is unclear. CDR3 length: 13 amino acids. Trimming took off 8 bases at V and 8 bases at J, with 18 bases between the two ends. In germline, CDR1 is MDHEN, CDR2 SYDVKM. The chain's CDR3 is CASQTMALLGYTF. The CDR3 bases are TGTGCCAGCCAAACGATGGCGCTGTTGGGCTACACCTTC.

J is TRBJ1-5 and V is TRBV5-5; 10 bases align to TRBD1. The CDR3 is made up of 14 amino acids. CDR1 is SGHKS and CDR2 is YYEKEE in the germline V gene (reference sequence). Trimming took 4 bases from V and 6 from J; bases not matched to a gene: 4. This CDR3 is CASSLGTGVQPQHF. The CDR3 DNA follows: TGTGCCAGCAGCCTAGGGACAGGGGTTCAGCCCCAGCATTTT.

This rearrangement joins TRBV11-2 to TRBJ2-3; D is unresolved. The germline CDR1 and CDR2 sequences are SGHAT and FQNNGV. The CDR3 is made up of 14 amino acids. The V end was cut by 7 bases, the J end by 3 bases, with 14 bases between. The CDR3 sequence is CASKLSSVTDTQYF. The CDR3 bases are TGTGCCAGCAAGCTTAGCTCTGTAACAGATACGCAGTATTTT.

V and J are TRBV7-2 and TRBJ2-3; 9 bases are shared with TRBD1. Germline V gene data show CDR1 as SGHTA and CDR2 as FQGNSA. The CDR3 has 16 residues. J was trimmed by 3 bases and V by 1 base; bases with no gene match: 5. The CDR3 bases are TGTGCCAGCAGCTTAGTGACAGGGGGGGTGACAGATACGCAGTATTTT. Its translation is CASSLVTGGVTDTQYF.

The gene calls are TRBV28 and TRBJ1-1, with TRBD1 identical over 7 bases. V dropped 5 bases and J dropped 8; count of bases not matched to a gene: 8. Germline CDR1 reads MDHEN; CDR2 reads SYDVKM. This CDR3 region has 13 residues. CDR3 in DNA: TGTGCCAGCAGTGCTCCGGGACAGCAAGAAGCTTTCTTT. It translates to CASSAPGQQEAFF.

The CDR3 DNA follows: TGTGCCAGCAGCCAGCTTGGCGGGACGACTAACAATGAGCAGTTCTTC. Protein product: CASSQLGGTTNNEQFF. This chain joins TRBV7-3 and TRBJ2-1, with a possible D match to TRBD2 (6 bases). The CDR3 spans 16 residues. V shed 5 bases and J shed 5 bases, with 19 bases lying between them. Germline loops: CDR1 SGHTA, CDR2 FQGTGA.

V gene TRBV28 combines with J gene TRBJ2-3; 7 bases match TRBD1. The CDR3 length is 15 residues. Trimming removed 7 bases from V and 2 bases from J; junction bases left unmatched: 9. Germline V CDR1 and CDR2: MDHEN, SYDVKM. The CDR3 reads CASNVEGTATDTQYF. Written as DNA, the CDR3 is TGTGCCAGCAACGTCGAAGGGACAGCCACAGATACGCAGTATTTT.

This chain joins TRBV10-3 and TRBJ2-7; 7 bases match TRBD1. Germline CDR1 is ENHRY and CDR2 is SYGVKD. The trim removed 7 bases at V and 6 bases at J, leaving 9 bases unmatched. This CDR3 is 13 amino acids long. This CDR3 reads CAITPDRSGEQYF. The CDR3 bases are TGTGCCATCACTCCGGACAGGTCGGGCGAGCAGTACTTC.

The chain is built from TRBV4-3 and TRBJ2-5; 8 nucleotides line up with TRBD1. The ends lost 0 bases at V and 5 bases at J; junction bases unmatched: 11. This CDR3 has 17 amino acids. The germline CDR1 and CDR2 sequences are LGHNA and YSLEER. The DNA for the CDR3 is TGCGCCAGCAGCCAAGACAGGGTCGGACAGGGAAGGGAGACCCAGTACTTC. It is translated as CASSQDRVGQGRETQYF.

The chain employs TRBV6-6 and TRBJ2-7; D remains unclear. The CDR3 totals 14 residues. With 0 bases removed from V and 2 bases from J, the gap between germline ends came to 8 bases. Germline CDR1 is MNHNY and CDR2 is SVGAGI (reference sequence). CDR3 in DNA: TGTGCCAGCAGTTACTCGACTGGAACCTACGAGCAGTACTTC. Its translation: CASSYSTGTYEQYF.

The rearrangement uses TRBV5-1 and TRBJ2-2; the D is unclear. The V and J ends lost 0 bases and 4 bases respectively, with 13 bases between them. This CDR3 contains 16 residues. The V gene's germline CDR1 is SGHRS and CDR2 YFSETQ. This CDR3 reads CASSLGARAPTGELFF. CDR3 nucleotides: TGCGCCAGCAGCTTGGGGGCCCGGGCCCCCACCGGGGAGCTGTTTTTT.

In its sample, this clone was seen a few times. The chain recombines TRBV7-3 with TRBJ2-2; 7 nucleotides agree with TRBD1. After removal of 5 bases from V and 4 bases from J, the junction contained 13 bases not matched to a gene. This CDR3 is 17 amino acids long. Germline CDR1 SGHTA, CDR2 FQGTGA. CDR3 nucleotide sequence: TGTGCCAGCAGCCCTATGAATACAGGGGCTCCCACCGGGGAGCTGTTTTTT. This encodes CASSPMNTGAPTGELFF.

The chain recombines TRBV7-9 with TRBJ2-1, with 8 nucleotides matching TRBD2. Germline V gives CDR1 SEHNR, CDR2 FQNEAQ (reference sequence). The CDR3 contains 13 residues. V shed 2 bases, J shed 12 bases, and the junction held 6 bases outside the gene matches. The CDR3 is CASSLNGLAGQFF. The CDR3 nucleotides read TGTGCCAGCAGCTTAAACGGACTAGCAGGGCAGTTCTTC.

This chain links TRBV29-1 with TRBJ2-5; 7 positions agree with TRBD1. The DNA end lines up better with TRBJ2-7; the J call may be wrong. Germline V gene lookup returns CDR1 SQVTM and CDR2 ANQGSEA. This CDR3 spans 12 amino acids. This CDR3 reads CSVGPTGYEQYF. In DNA, the CDR3 is TGCAGCGTTGGGCCGACAGGGTACGAGCAGTACTTC.

This clone occurred a few times. The chain carries TRBV6-1 and TRBJ1-5; no clear D. The CDR3 covers 13 residues. Looked up from germline, CDR1 is MNHNS and CDR2 is SASEGT. V shed 3 bases and J shed 1 base, with 4 bases lying between them. DNA for the CDR3: TGTGCCAGCAGTGATCCCAGCAATCAGCCCCAGCATTTT. The encoded protein is CASSDPSNQPQHF.

The CDR3 nucleotides read TGCGCCAGCAGCGCCAGGGAAACCGCGAACACCGGGGAGCTGTTTTTT. This encodes CASSARETANTGELFF. V gene TRBV5-1 combines with J gene TRBJ2-2, with a possible D match to TRBD1 (5 bases). Germline CDR1 SGHRS, CDR2 YFSETQ. The CDR3 is 16 residues long. Trimming removed 4 bases from V and 0 bases from J, with 13 bases in between.

The rearrangement uses TRBV19 and TRBJ2-7; 11 positions match TRBD2. The V gene end was trimmed by 4 bases and the J gene end by 2 bases; junction bases not matched to a gene: 10. The CDR3 extends over 17 amino acids. Germline assignment: CDR1 LNHDA and CDR2 SQIVND (reference sequence). Written as DNA, the CDR3 is TGTGCCAGTAGTACCGGAACCGGGACTAGCGGTGCCTACGAGCAGTACTTC. This encodes CASSTGTGTSGAYEQYF.